The rows below give T cell receptor beta chains drawn from one sample of a study of blood T cell repertoires in COVID-19. The protocol was immunoSEQ multiplex PCR, while the TCRdb copy is restricted to in-frame clones and leaves out a portion. Counted here are some 290,000 clones, 85% to 90% occurring once; the ten biggest clones make up more than 0.85%. Material for sequencing was peripheral blood. These receptors originate from a woman aged 40 to 55 with COVID-19, enrolled during active disease. Both conserved end residues are part of each CDR3. D genes are given only for firm matches. Only part of the rows carry a size: once, few, many, or a class if the clone is expanded.

CASSTRDKANSGANVLTF	TGTGCCAGCAGTACTCGGGACAAGGCCAACTCTGGGGCCAACGTCCTGACTTTC	once	.	TRBJ2-6	TRBV27
CASSYGTVDQPQHF	TGTGCCAGCAGTTACGGGACAGTAGATCAGCCCCAGCATTTT	.	TRBD1	TRBJ1-5	TRBV6-2/TRBV6-3
CASSLTEGWYEQYF	TGTGCCAGCAGCCTCACAGAGGGCTGGTACGAGCAGTACTTC	once	.	TRBJ2-7	TRBV7-9
CASSQGGVTSIQYF	TGTGCCAGCAGCCAAGGCGGCGTAACCTCTATTCAGTACTTC	.	.	TRBJ2-4	TRBV3-1/TRBV3-2
CATSDFGTPGPYEQYF	TGTGCCACCAGTGATTTTGGAACACCAGGCCCCTACGAGCAGTACTTC	.	.	TRBJ2-7	TRBV24-1
CASSYSFYGTPNQPQHF	TGTGCCAGCAGTTACTCTTTTTACGGGACACCAAATCAGCCCCAGCATTTT	.	.	TRBJ1-5	TRBV6-2/TRBV6-3
CASSLPPSSGRNNEQFF	TGTGCCAGCAGCTTACCTCCTTCTAGCGGGAGAAACAATGAGCAGTTCTTC	.	TRBD2	TRBJ2-1	TRBV7-3
CASSLRSGGEQFF	TGTGCCAGCAGCTTAAGGTCCGGGGGTGAGCAGTTCTTC	.	.	TRBJ2-1	TRBV7-8
CASSPRTGPNIQYF	TGTGCCAGCTCACCACGAACAGGGCCAAACATTCAGTACTTC	.	.	TRBJ2-4	TRBV18
CATSDMTSGGYNEQFF	TGTGCCACCAGTGACATGACTAGCGGGGGCTACAATGAGCAGTTCTTC	.	TRBD2	TRBJ2-1	TRBV24-1
CASSPQTGGDTEAFF	TGTGCCAGCAGCCCTCAGACAGGGGGGGACACTGAAGCTTTCTTT	.	TRBD1	TRBJ1-1	TRBV9
CASSLTSFGYEQYF	TGTGCCAGCAGCCTGACATCCTTTGGCTACGAGCAGTACTTC	.	.	TRBJ2-7	TRBV28
CATSDTGVGNQPQHF	TGTGCCACCAGTGATACCGGGGTCGGCAATCAGCCCCAGCATTTT	.	.	TRBJ1-5	TRBV24-1
CASGGANTEAFF	TGTGCCAGCGGAGGGGCGAACACTGAAGCTTTCTTT	.	.	TRBJ1-1	TRBV27
CATGDEQFF	TGTGCCACCGGGGATGAGCAGTTCTTC	.	.	TRBJ2-1	TRBV19
CSASSSSRTNEQFF	TGCAGTGCTAGTAGTAGTTCTCGCACCAATGAGCAGTTCTTC	.	.	TRBJ2-1	TRBV20-1
CATSDSSGTYNEQFF	TGTGCCACCAGTGATTCTAGCGGGACTTACAATGAGCAGTTCTTC	.	TRBD2	TRBJ2-1	TRBV24-1
CASSSYETQYF	TGTGCCAGCAGCTCGTACGAGACGCAGTATTTT	.	.	TRBJ2-3	TRBV5-4
CASSPTPARSGNTIYF	TGCGCCAGCAGCCCGACACCTGCCCGCTCTGGAAACACCATATATTTT	.	.	TRBJ1-3	TRBV4-3
CASSSRYGYTF	TGTGCCAGCAGTTCTCGGTATGGCTACACCTTC	.	.	TRBJ1-2	TRBV28
CASTAGVQAFF	TGTGCCAGTACCGCCGGGGTGCAAGCTTTCTTT	.	.	TRBJ1-1	TRBV19
CASSLAGVRNEQFF	TGTGCCAGCAGCTTAGCGGGGGTGCGCAATGAGCAGTTCTTC	few	.	TRBJ2-1	TRBV11-3
CASSLTGPGEAFF	TGTGCCAGCAGCTTGACAGGGCCAGGTGAAGCTTTCTTT	.	.	TRBJ1-1	TRBV5-6
CASSKERGGEQFF	TGTGCCAGCAGCAAAGAAAGGGGAGGTGAGCAGTTCTTC	few	.	TRBJ2-1	TRBV21-1
CASSFRSNQPQHF	TGTGCCAGCAGTTTCCGTAGCAATCAGCCCCAGCATTTT	.	.	TRBJ1-5	TRBV12-3/TRBV12-4
CASRNRGQREPQHF	TGTGCCAGCAGAAACAGGGGGCAACGGGAGCCCCAGCATTTT	.	TRBD1	TRBJ1-5	TRBV6-5
CASRTMGQANTEAFF	TGTGCCAGCAGGACCATGGGACAGGCCAACACTGAAGCTTTCTTT	.	TRBD1	TRBJ1-1	TRBV27
CASSPGLAVRDENIQYF	TGTGCCAGCAGCCCCGGACTAGCGGTACGTGACGAAAACATTCAGTACTTC	.	TRBD2	TRBJ2-4	TRBV5-6
CATSAGQGRNEQYF	TGTGCCACCAGTGCTGGACAGGGTAGAAACGAGCAGTACTTC	.	TRBD1	TRBJ2-7	TRBV24-1
CATAPTGTHVNQQFF	TGCGCCACCGCGCCTACAGGGACCCACGTAAATCAGCAGTTCTTC	.	.	TRBJ2-1	TRBV5-1
CASFSSKNIQYF	TGTGCCAGCTTCTCTTCCAAAAACATTCAGTACTTC	.	.	TRBJ2-4	TRBV18
CARGGQGNYGYTF	TGTGCCCGAGGGGGACAGGGGAACTATGGCTACACCTTC	.	TRBD1	TRBJ1-2	TRBV30
CAWSDITGHEKLFF	TGTGCCTGGAGTGATATCACAGGGCATGAAAAACTGTTTTTT	.	.	TRBJ1-4	TRBV30
CASRPTGSEAAFF	TGTGCCAGCAGGCCGACCGGGTCGGAGGCTGCTTTCTTT	.	.	TRBJ1-1	TRBV28
CASSQARTGRGTEAFF	TGCGCCAGCAGCCAAGCCCGGACAGGGAGGGGCACTGAAGCTTTCTTT	once	TRBD1	TRBJ1-1	TRBV4-1
CASSFSRSGNTIYF	TGTGCCAGCAGTTTTAGCCGCTCTGGAAACACCATATATTTT	once	.	TRBJ1-3	TRBV28
CASSLLRTSYEQYF	TGTGCCAGCAGCCTCCTGAGGACTAGCTACGAGCAGTACTTC	.	TRBD2	TRBJ2-7	TRBV11-2